The TCR beta chain under discussion was sequenced for a study of early T cells in non-severe SARS-CoV-2 infection. Across the study: From unsorted whole blood, bulk RNA was sequenced, and the chains remained unpaired.

This clonotype showed up just a few times. The junction departs from the called germline gene at one end, perhaps through a read error. Germline V lookup: CDR1 MNHEY, CDR2 SVGEGT. The CDR3 sequence is 16 residues long. Unique molecular identifiers (one per individual cDNA molecule) were attached. In TCRdb, the 5' RACE reads were re-called with MiXCR into one record per CDR3 protein. Of over 25,000 distinct CDR3 sequences in the sample, around 5% were seen once. The rearrangement uses TRBV6-2 or TRBV6-3 and TRBJ1-3; perhaps TRBD1 as D (6 bases). The receptor's source is an adult who was a healthcare worker with PCR-confirmed SARS-CoV-2 infection or an uninfected control (not recorded which). Material for sequencing was whole blood. The CDR3 DNA follows: TGTGCCAGCAGTTACACGGACAGTTCAACTGGAAACACCACATATTTT. Residues: CASSYTDSSTGNTTYF.